This TCR beta chain was obtained from a study of OX40 agonist ivuxolimab in advanced cancers. In the study overall: The costimulatory receptor OX40 (CD134) was targeted by ivuxolimab, a fully human IgG2 agonistic monoclonal antibody. Prior anti-PD-1, anti-PD-L1 or anti-CTLA-4 therapy was permitted, and checkpoint inhibitors had been received by 40% to 50% of dose-escalation patients. Three dose-escalation patients achieved partial responses, one with hepatocellular carcinoma and two with cutaneous melanoma. Peripheral TCRbeta sequencing aimed to test whether ivuxolimab altered TCR sequence diversity and caused clonal T-cell expansion. In the dose-escalation cohort, roughly four fifths of patients were male, and the mean age was approximately 55 years, with a range of about 20 to 90. Among the 52 dose-escalation patients, some 20 had hepatocellular carcinoma, 15 or so melanoma, 9 renal cell carcinoma and 9 head and neck cancer. Intravenous ivuxolimab was administered to patients every 2 weeks at six dose levels: 0.01, 0.1, 0.3, 1.5, 3 and 10 mg/kg. The monotherapy dose-escalation portion (N ≈ 52 patients) of the phase I ivuxolimab trial is reported in the paper.

Patients with a history of autoimmune disease or receiving systemic immunosuppression were excluded from the trial. Peripheral blood for TCR sequencing was collected from all dose cohorts at baseline, on cycle 4 day 1, and on cycle 7 day 1. Samples came from an open-label, multicenter, first-in-human phase I dose-escalation trial of ivuxolimab. Adults with locally advanced or metastatic head and neck squamous cell, hepatocellular, melanoma or renal cell carcinoma were enrolled in the trial. Before TCR sequencing, CD4+ T cells and CD8+ T cells were sorted from peripheral blood as separate populations. The CDR3 numbers 15 residues from cysteine through phenylalanine. The read is trimmed to its CDR3 DNA, 45 bases read in frame from base 1. Trimming accounts for 1 base at V and 2 bases at J, while the number of junction bases matched to no gene is 6. CDR1 and CDR2 (SGHRS, YFSETQ) derive from the germline V gene.

Genomic DNA was extracted from sorted cells for sequencing of the TCRbeta CDR3 region. TCRbeta CDR3 regions were sequenced using the immunoSEQ Assay. The table was pulled from immuneACCESS by TCRdb, which kept in-frame rearrangements only. Such tables lose some clones; where checked, under half of the loss comes from unresolved V genes, and the rest has no known cause. A total of approximately 30,000 clones appear in this sample, approximately 80% of them only once. Approximately 1.3% of the sample belongs to the ten largest clones. The paper's findings and limits, for the study overall: Low levels of normalized T-cell clonal expansion were also shown by some nonresponding patients. In the 0.1-3.0 mg/kg groups, partial responders were among the patients with the lowest normalized peripheral clonal expansion, particularly in CD8+ T cells. Antigen specificity was not determined for the clonally expanded peripheral T cells. On average, CD8+ T cells showed more expanded clones than CD4+ T cells after ivuxolimab. At doses from 0.1 to 3.0 mg/kg, clonal expansion was seen in both CD4+ and CD8+ blood T cells between baseline and week 6.

The table lists this clone with a count of one. The antigen this receptor binds is unknown. The record has no base qualities; no much larger clone is one base away. Recombination joined TRBV5-1 with TRBJ2-7, with 7 bases in between that match TRBD1. This TCR derives from an adult with an advanced solid tumor such as melanoma, head and neck, liver or kidney cancer. This material consisted of CD4+ or CD8+ T cells sorted from blood, taken in a trial of the OX40 agonist ivuxolimab. The CDR3 region reads CASSLIGTATYEQYF. In nucleotides, the sequence is TGCGCCAGCAGCTTGATTGGGACAGCTACCTACGAGCAGTACTTC.